The 14 T cell receptor beta chains below come from one sample, sequenced in a study of neurological immune-mediated disorders. TCRdb called the 5' RACE reads again in MiXCR, with one record for every CDR3 protein. The sample lists tens of thousands of distinct CDR3 sequences, roughly 3.2% occurring once. Sequencing input: PBMCs. Source of these receptors: a woman aged 45 to 65 with multiple sclerosis.

This clonotype appeared many times. The V call is TRBV7-9, the J call TRBJ1-4; D uncertain. V was pared by 10 bases and J by 6 bases, with 15 bases between. The CDR3 loop spans 13 amino acids. CDR1 SEHNR and CDR2 FQNEAQ come from the germline V gene (reference sequence). The CDR3 DNA reads TGTGCCACCTCCCGCGATCGTCATGAAAAACTGTTTTTT. As protein: CATSRDRHEKLFF.

This clonotype was found many times. V is TRBV11-1 and J is TRBJ1-1, with TRBD1 matching 8 bases. With 5 bases clipped from V and 4 bases from J, the junction kept 6 bases outside the gene matches. The CDR3 has 14 amino acids. Looked up from germline, CDR1 is SGHAT and CDR2 is FQDESV (reference sequence). CDR3 nucleotides: TGTGCCAGCAGCAAGGACAGGGCCGCCACTGAAGCTTTCTTT. Translating gives CASSKDRAATEAFF.

This clonotype was found many times. The chain carries TRBV7-9 and TRBJ2-1, with 10 bases aligning to TRBD2. This CDR3 spans 16 amino acids. Germline CDR1 SEHNR, CDR2 FQNEAQ (reference sequence). V lost 2 bases and J lost 6; bases outside the gene matches: 7. CDR3 in amino acids: CASSLSGRTSGNEQFF. For the CDR3, the DNA is TGTGCCAGCAGCTTAAGTGGGCGGACTAGCGGCAATGAGCAGTTCTTC.

This clonotype occurred many times. The chain joins TRBV5-1 to TRBJ2-2; 9 bases match TRBD2. Looked up from germline, CDR1 is SGHRS and CDR2 is YFSETQ. V gave up 0 bases and J gave up 7 bases; unmatched junction bases: 7. The CDR3 runs 16 residues. The DNA of the CDR3 is TGCGCCAGCAGCTTGGCCCCGCGGGGGGGCTTCGGGGAGCTGTTTTTT. It translates to CASSLAPRGGFGELFF.

This clonotype was found many times. At one end, the junction sequence differs from germline, possibly due to a read error. The V call is TRBV7-9, the J call TRBJ2-1, with D hard to call. Per germline, CDR1 SEHNR and CDR2 FQNEAQ (reference sequence). The CDR3 is 15 amino acids. The CDR3 region is CASRLVWGNTDEQFF. The CDR3 nucleotides are TGTGCCAGCAGATTAGTTTGGGGAAATACCGATGAGCAGTTCTTC.

In its sample, this clonotype was seen many times. This rearrangement joins TRBV15 to TRBJ2-7; D remains unclear. V dropped 3 bases and J dropped 0 bases, with 3 bases sitting between them. The CDR3 consists of 12 residues. Germline-derived CDR1 and CDR2 are LNHNV and YYDKDF (reference sequence). As DNA, the CDR3 is TGTGCCACCAGCAGCCACTCCTACGAGCAGTACTTC. Its translation: CATSSHSYEQYF.

In regard to this clonotype: A much larger clone sits a single nucleotide away, making a read error possible. V gene TRBV5-4 combines with J gene TRBJ1-2; D unclear. The V end was cut by 6 bases, the J end by 6 bases, with 18 bases between. Looked up from germline, CDR1 is SGHNT and CDR2 is YYREEE (reference sequence). This CDR3 is built from 14 residues. CDR3 region: CASKFLKVPHGYTF. The CDR3 DNA follows: TGTGCCAGCAAATTTCTTAAGGTACCTCATGGCTACACCTTC.

This clonotype was seen many times. This sequence joins TRBV2 and TRBJ2-7; D gene ambiguous. CDR3 size: 12 residues. The V and J ends lost 7 bases and 2 bases respectively, with 9 bases between them. Per the germline V gene, CDR1 is SNHLY and CDR2 is FYNNEI. The CDR3 loop reads CASMVRTYEQYF. DNA for the CDR3: TGTGCCAGCATGGTCAGAACCTACGAGCAGTACTTC. Using reference TRBV2 and TRBJ2-7 for the parts outside the CDR3, the full variable domain is EPEVTQTPSHQVTQMGQEVILRCVPISNHLYFYWYRQILGQKVEFLVSFYNNEISEKSEIFDDQFSVERPDGSNFTLKIRSTKLEDSAMYFCASMVRTYEQYFGPGTRLTVT.

This clonotype showed up many times. The gene calls are TRBV3-1 and TRBJ2-7, with 8 bases aligning to TRBD2. From germline, CDR1 is LGHDT and CDR2 YNNKEL (reference sequence). J gave up 3 bases and V 4 bases, and 5 bases lay outside the gene matches. CDR3 size: 14 residues. CDR3 nucleotides: TGTGCCAGCAGCCCGTCGGGAGGGGGCTACGAGCAGTACTTC. As protein: CASSPSGGGYEQYF.

Many counts were recorded for this clonotype. The chain is built from TRBV10-3 and TRBJ1-6; D is perhaps TRBD1 (6 bases). CDR1 and CDR2 from the germline V gene are ENHRY and SYGVKD. The V end lost 6 bases, the J end lost 7 bases, and 16 bases lay between the germline ends. CDR3 length: 15 amino acids. In DNA form, the CDR3 reads TGTGCCATCAGGTTGCGGACAGCACCGAATTCACCCCTCCACTTT. This translates into CAIRLRTAPNSPLHF.

This clonotype was detected ten times or more. This chain uses TRBV7-9 with TRBJ1-1; D unresolved. Deletions cut 5 bases from V and 5 bases from J, with 15 bases between. CDR3 length equals 14 residues. In germline, CDR1 is SEHNR, CDR2 FQNEAQ (reference sequence). The CDR3 protein is CASSPTAAGTEAFF. CDR3 bases: TGTGCCAGCAGCCCGACGGCGGCTGGGACTGAAGCTTTCTTT.

This clonotype was counted many times. V and J are TRBV24-1 and TRBJ2-3; a weak D match, TRBD2 (5 bases). Germline loops: CDR1 KGHDR, CDR2 SFDVKD. Trimming stripped 9 bases from V and 6 bases from J, with 21 bases between. CDR3 size: 15 residues. CDR3 DNA sequence: TGTGCCACCGGCCCCTCGAGGACTCCAGCCGATACGCAGTATTTT. This encodes CATGPSRTPADTQYF.

This clonotype was counted ten times or more. The chain combines TRBV15 with TRBJ2-3; 8 nucleotides align to TRBD1. CDR1 is LNHNV, CDR2 YYDKDF, per germline (reference sequence). The CDR3 loop spans 14 amino acids. J gave up 4 bases and V 5 bases, and 5 bases lay outside the gene matches. The CDR3 sequence: CATSLRQGSDTQYF. The DNA of the CDR3 is TGTGCCACCAGCCTACGACAGGGGTCAGATACGCAGTATTTT. The variable domain in full, with the rest retrieved from reference TRBV15 and TRBJ2-3, is DAMVIQNPRYQVTQFGKPVTLSCSQTLNHNVMYWYQQKSSQAPKLLFHYYDKDFNNEADTPDNFQSRRPNTSFCFLDIRSPGLGDTAMYLCATSLRQGSDTQYFGPGTRLTVL.

Many counts were recorded for this clonotype. The V gene is TRBV7-2, the J gene TRBJ2-7; 13 bases align to TRBD2. Germline V gene lookup returns CDR1 SGHTA and CDR2 FQGNSA. This CDR3 comprises 16 residues. V shed 3 bases, J shed 3 bases, and the junction held 5 bases outside the gene matches. DNA for the CDR3: TGTGCCAGCAGCTTGGGGACTAGCGGGACCCGCTACGAGCAGTACTTC. It yields the protein CASSLGTSGTRYEQYF.